This T cell receptor beta chain appears in the sequencing data of a study of blood T cell repertoires in COVID-19. Study background: The origin of the acute and convalescent COVID-19 samples was the United States, Italy and Spain. In each case, the material was cDNA or gDNA derived from T cells, B-cell-depleted T cells, or PBMCs.

In the original processing: Estimates of nucleated cell counts were drawn from the amplification of reference gene primers. Assay used: immunoSEQ multiplex PCR; TCRdb lists only in-frame clones, some missing. The V and J calls and clone size were taken over from that table, and D and trimming were inferred from the DNA. The sample has some 340,000 clones; more than 70% are singletons. Germline values: CDR1 MNHEY, CDR2 SVGAGI. CDR3 size: 14 residues. Between the trimmed V and J ends, which lost 0 bases and 6 bases, there was a span of 9 bases. J is TRBJ1-3 and V is TRBV6-5, with a possible D match to TRBD1 (6 bases). The receptor was derived from a young man with active or convalescent COVID-19. The specimen was peripheral blood. CDR3 region: CASSYSAGENTIYF. The CDR3 DNA reads as TGTGCCAGCAGTTACTCGGCAGGGGAAAACACCATATATTTT.